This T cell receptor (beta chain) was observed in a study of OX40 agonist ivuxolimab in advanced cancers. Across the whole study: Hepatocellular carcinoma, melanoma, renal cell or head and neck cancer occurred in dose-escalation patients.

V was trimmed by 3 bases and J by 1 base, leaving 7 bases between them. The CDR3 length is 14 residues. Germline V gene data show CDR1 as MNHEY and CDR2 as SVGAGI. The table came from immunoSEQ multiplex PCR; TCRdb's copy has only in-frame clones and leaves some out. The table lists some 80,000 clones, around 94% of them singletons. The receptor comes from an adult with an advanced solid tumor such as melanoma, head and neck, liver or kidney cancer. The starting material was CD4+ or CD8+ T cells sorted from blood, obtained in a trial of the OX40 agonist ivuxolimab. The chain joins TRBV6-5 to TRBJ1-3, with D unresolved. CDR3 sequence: CASSYGSSGNTIYF. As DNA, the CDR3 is TGTGCCAGCAGTTATGGGAGTTCTGGAAACACCATATATTTT.